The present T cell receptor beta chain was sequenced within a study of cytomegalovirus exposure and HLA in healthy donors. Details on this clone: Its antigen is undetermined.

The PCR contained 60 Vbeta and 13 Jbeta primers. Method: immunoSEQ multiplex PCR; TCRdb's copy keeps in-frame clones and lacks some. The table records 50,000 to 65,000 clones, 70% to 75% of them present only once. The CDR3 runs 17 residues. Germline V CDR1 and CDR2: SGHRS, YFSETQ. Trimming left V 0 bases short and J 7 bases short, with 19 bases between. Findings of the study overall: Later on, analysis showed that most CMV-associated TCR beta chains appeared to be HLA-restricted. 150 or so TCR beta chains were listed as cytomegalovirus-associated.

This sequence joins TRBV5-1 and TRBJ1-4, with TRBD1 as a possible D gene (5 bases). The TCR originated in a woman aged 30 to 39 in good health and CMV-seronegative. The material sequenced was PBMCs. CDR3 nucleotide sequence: TGCGCCAGCAGCTTGGTTCCGGGACCCACGGGGGGTGAAAAACTGTTTTTT. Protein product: CASSLVPGPTGGEKLFF.